What follows describes a single T cell receptor beta chain. This record belongs to a study of T cell changes during pregnancy in multiple sclerosis. The assay was immunoSEQ multiplex PCR, and TCRdb's table has in-frame clones only and misses some. The sample includes about 70,000 clones, under 95% seen only once; the top ten take approximately 1.5%. V was trimmed by 8 bases and J by 7 bases, leaving 15 bases between them. The CDR3 extends over 12 amino acids. Germline-derived CDR1 and CDR2 are MDHEN and SYDVKM. The chain combines TRBV28 with TRBJ2-7; TRBD1 might be the D (5 bases). The clonotype comes from a female donor in good health, enrolled as a control in a pregnancy study. The sample was peripheral blood, taken in the third trimester of pregnancy. CDR3 sequence (DNA): TGTGCCAGCTCACAGGCTTTGGGAGAGCAGTACTTC. Encoded protein: CASSQALGEQYF.